This TCR beta chain was profiled in a study of shared clonotypes between healthy human individuals. For this clone: Its antigen is not identified.

Profiled with immunoSEQ multiplex PCR; TCRdb holds only in-frame clones, not every one. The data show approximately 2.5 million clones, around nine tenths seen once. Trimming left V 2 bases short and J 1 base short, with 12 bases between. Germline lookup yields CDR1 MGHRA and CDR2 YSYEKL. The CDR3 is 15 residues long. Overall study findings and caveats: Only blood was sampled; tissue repertoires likely differ.

This rearrangement joins TRBV4-1 to TRBJ2-7; D assignment may be TRBD1 or TRBD2 (5 bases each). Source material: naive CD4+ T cells sorted from blood. Subset noted: CD45RA+ positively selected. The sequence was collected from a man aged 18 to 35 in good health. CDR3 DNA sequence: TGCGCCAGCAGCCAATTGAGGGGCCCTTCCTACGAGCAGTACTTC. Translation: CASSQLRGPSYEQYF.